Listed here is a single T cell receptor beta chain. The data were taken from a study of T cells in Graves' hyperthyroidism and ophthalmopathy. The TCR beta CDR3 regions underwent amplification using RNA transcripts as the source. The primer set for the first-round RT-PCR of the TCR CDR3 was HTBI. TCRdb re-derived calls from the multiplex PCR reads in MiXCR, one entry per CDR3 protein. Of 600,000 or so distinct CDR3 sequences in the sample, around 15% were seen once. Uncontrolled infection, other autoimmune disease, pregnancy or lactation disqualified patients from enrolment. Clinical symptoms, serum thyroxine, TRAb, thyroid ultrasound and orbital computed tomography established diagnosis. The V and J ends lost 3 bases and 8 bases, in that order; junction bases with no gene match: 13. Germline-derived CDR1 and CDR2 are SGHKS and YYEKEE (reference sequence). The CDR3 runs to 16 residues.

The receptor's source is a woman between 50 and 59 years old with Graves' ophthalmopathy. V is TRBV5-5 and J is TRBJ2-1; 8 nucleotides match TRBD1. The material sequenced was blood. CDR3 bases: TGTGCCAGCAGCTCTGCTTTTGACAGGGGATTTGATGAGCAGTTCTTC. Translation: CASSSAFDRGFDEQFF.